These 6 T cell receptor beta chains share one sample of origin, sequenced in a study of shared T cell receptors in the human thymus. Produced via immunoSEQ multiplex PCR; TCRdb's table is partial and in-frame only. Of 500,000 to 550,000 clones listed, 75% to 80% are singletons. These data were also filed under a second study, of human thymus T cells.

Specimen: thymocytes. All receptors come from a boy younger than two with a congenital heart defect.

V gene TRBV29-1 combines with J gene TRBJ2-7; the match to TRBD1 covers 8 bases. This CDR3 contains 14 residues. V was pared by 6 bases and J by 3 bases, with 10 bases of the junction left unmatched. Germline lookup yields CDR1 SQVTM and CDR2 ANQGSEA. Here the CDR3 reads CSVSGQGAVYEQYF. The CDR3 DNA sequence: TGCAGCGTGTCCGGGCAGGGGGCTGTCTACGAGCAGTACTTC.

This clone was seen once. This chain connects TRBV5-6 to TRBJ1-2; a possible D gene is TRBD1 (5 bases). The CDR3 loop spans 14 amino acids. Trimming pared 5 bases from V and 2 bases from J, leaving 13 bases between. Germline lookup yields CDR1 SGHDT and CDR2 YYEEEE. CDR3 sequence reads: CASRGGGRNYGYTF. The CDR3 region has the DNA TGTGCCAGCAGGGGGGGAGGGAGGAACTATGGCTACACCTTC.

The CDR3 nucleotides are TGTGCCTGGAGTGTCCGGGAAGATCAGCCCCAGCATTTT. This translates into CAWSVREDQPQHF. The chain recombines TRBV30 with TRBJ1-5; no firm D call. The germline gives CDR1 GTSNPN, CDR2 SVGIG (reference sequence). The V end lost 0 bases, the J end lost 5 bases, and 8 bases lay between the germline ends. CDR3 length equals 13 residues.

The chain's CDR3 is CASSFAGQSCCEQYF. In nucleotides, the CDR3 is TGTGCCAGCAGTTTTGCGGGACAGTCCTGTTGCGAGCAGTACTTC. V is TRBV28 and J is TRBJ2-7, with a weak D call TRBD1 (7 bases). This CDR3 is built from 15 residues. CDR1 MDHEN and CDR2 SYDVKM come from the germline V gene. Between the trimmed V and J ends, which lost 3 bases and 6 bases, there was a span of 18 bases.

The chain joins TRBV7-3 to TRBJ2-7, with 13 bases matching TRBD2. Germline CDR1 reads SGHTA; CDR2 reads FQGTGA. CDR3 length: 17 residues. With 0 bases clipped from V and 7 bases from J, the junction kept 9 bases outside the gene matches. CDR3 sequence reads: CASSLTRTSGSFGEQYF. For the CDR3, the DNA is TGTGCCAGCAGCTTAACTCGGACTAGCGGGAGTTTTGGGGAGCAGTACTTC.

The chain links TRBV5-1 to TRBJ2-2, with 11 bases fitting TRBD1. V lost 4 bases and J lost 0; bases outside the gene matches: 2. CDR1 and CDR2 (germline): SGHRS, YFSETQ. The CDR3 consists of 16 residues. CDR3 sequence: CASSTGQGANTGELFF. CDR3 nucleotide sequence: TGCGCCAGCAGCACGGGACAGGGGGCGAACACCGGGGAGCTGTTTTTT.